The 5 T cell receptor beta chains in this list originate from one sample, sequenced in a study of tumor and adjacent non-tumor tissue in lung cancer. RNA was extracted from bulk tissue without any cell sorting. TCRbeta libraries were built with three rounds of nested PCR, modified from ARM-PCR. MiXCR, run by TCRdb on the multiplex PCR reads, gives a single entry per CDR3 protein. The sample contains some 200,000 distinct CDR3 sequences, 70% to 75% of which appear only once. Sequencing was performed on lung tumor tissue. The receptor source for this set is a man aged 60 to 69 with non-small cell lung cancer.

Remarks on this clonotype: A much larger clone is a single base away; this may be a read error. The rearrangement uses TRBV25-1 and TRBJ1-5; weak D call: TRBD1 (6 bases). V lost 4 bases and J 2 bases, leaving 12 bases between the germline ends. The CDR3 has 15 amino acids. Germline values: CDR1 MGHDK, CDR2 SYGVNS. DNA for the CDR3: TGTGCCAGCAGTGGATACAGGGACGGCAATCAGCCCCAGCATTTT. Translating it yields CASSGYRDGNQPQHF.

In regard to this clonotype: One end of the junction fails to match germline, which may point to a read error. This chain links TRBV7-9 with TRBJ1-6, with D unclear. This CDR3 is 14 amino acids long. Germline values: CDR1 SEHNR, CDR2 FQNEAQ (reference sequence). The CDR3 coding sequence is TGTGCCAGCAGCTCGGACCCTTATAATTCATCCCTCCACTTT. Translating gives CASSSDPYNSSLHF.

About this clonotype: A read error may be the cause here, since a much bigger clone is one base away. V usage is TRBV6-1 and J usage is TRBJ2-1; D gene uncertain. V was pared by 6 bases and J by 3 bases, with 9 bases between. Germline assignment: CDR1 MNHNS and CDR2 SASEGT. The CDR3 consists of 13 residues. CDR3 coding DNA: TGTGCCAGCAGCCAGGAAATCTACAATGAGCAGTTCTTC. Protein sequence: CASSQEIYNEQFF.

The CDR3 bases are TGCAGTGCTAGAGAATCCGTTGTATCCACCGGGGAGCTGTTTTTT. Protein product: CSARESVVSTGELFF. The chain links TRBV20-1 to TRBJ2-2; D not resolved. This CDR3 comprises 15 residues. V was shortened by 0 bases and J by 4 bases, with 12 bases between the two germline ends. Per the germline V gene, CDR1 is DFQATT and CDR2 is SNEGSKA (reference sequence).

This clonotype was recorded a few times. The gene calls are TRBV7-9 and TRBJ2-7; 10 nucleotides line up with TRBD1. From germline, CDR1 is SEHNR and CDR2 FQNEAQ (reference sequence). J lost 6 bases, V lost 2 bases, and 1 base had no gene match. This CDR3 has 13 residues. CDR3 protein: CASSLRTGGEQYF. CDR3 DNA sequence: TGTGCCAGCAGCTTAAGGACAGGGGGCGAGCAGTACTTC.